This T cell receptor beta chain was recorded in a study of graft-versus-host responses after intestinal transplantation. General observations from the study: Ileal or blood samples showed some GvH clones first, and such clones were also found in recipient marrow. Early after transplant, HvG clones declined as circulating GvH clones peaked.

V trimming: 0 bases; J trimming: 5 bases; junction bases outside the gene matches: 5. Per germline, CDR1 SGDLS and CDR2 YYNGEE. This CDR3 comprises 15 residues. For this clone: The antigen is undetermined.

TCRdb's table, derived via immunoSEQ multiplex PCR, lists solely in-frame clones and lacks some. This table has approximately 76,000 clones, over 70% appearing once. The sample in question was unstimulated CD4+ T cells sorted from spleen or lymph node cells, obtained before transplant. This sequence originates from a human donor who was the organ donor for an intestinal transplant. The rearrangement uses TRBV9 and TRBJ2-5, with 9 bases aligning to TRBD2. DNA for the CDR3: TGTGCCAGCAGCGTAGGAGCGGGGGGCGGCGAGACCCAGTACTTC. Its protein product is CASSVGAGGGETQYF.